This T cell receptor (beta chain) was observed in a study of molecular identifiers for immune sequencing clone quantification. TCRdb re-called the PCR reads through MiXCR, storing one row per CDR3 protein. In the table there are hundreds of thousands of distinct CDR3 sequences, less than 30% of which are singletons. The CDR3 is 17 amino acids. V was cut by 2 bases and J by 5 bases, with 24 bases left in between. In germline, CDR1 is SQVTM, CDR2 ANQGSEA. The table lists this clonotype with a few counts. This TCR derives from a human donor in good health. Some libraries in this study had Jurkat cell RNA spiked in. The sample taken for sequencing was naive CD8+ T cells from blood, with Jurkat cell RNA spiked in. The subset is: FACS-sorted CD8+CD4-CCR7+CD45RA+ naive T cells. The rearrangement joins TRBV29-1 to TRBJ2-5; D might be TRBD1 (7 bases). For the CDR3, the DNA is TGCAGCGTTGAACCGGCGACAGGGAGGTGGGTCGGGGAGACCCAGTACTTC. Encoded protein: CSVEPATGRWVGETQYF.